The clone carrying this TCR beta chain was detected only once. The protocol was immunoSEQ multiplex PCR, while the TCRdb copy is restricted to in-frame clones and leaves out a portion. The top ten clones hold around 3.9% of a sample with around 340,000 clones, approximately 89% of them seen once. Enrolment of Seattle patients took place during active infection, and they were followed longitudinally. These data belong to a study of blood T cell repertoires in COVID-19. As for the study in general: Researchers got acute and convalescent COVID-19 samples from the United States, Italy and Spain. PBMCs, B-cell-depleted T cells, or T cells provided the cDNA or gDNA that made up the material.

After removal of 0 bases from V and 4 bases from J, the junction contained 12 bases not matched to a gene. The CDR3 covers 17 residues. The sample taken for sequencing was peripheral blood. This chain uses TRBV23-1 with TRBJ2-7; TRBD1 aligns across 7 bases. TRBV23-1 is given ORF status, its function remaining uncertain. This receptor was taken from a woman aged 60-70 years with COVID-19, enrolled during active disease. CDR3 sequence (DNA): TGCGCCAGCAGTCAATCCTTTGGGACAGCTTCCCCTTACGAGCAGTACTTC. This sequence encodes CASSQSFGTASPYEQYF.